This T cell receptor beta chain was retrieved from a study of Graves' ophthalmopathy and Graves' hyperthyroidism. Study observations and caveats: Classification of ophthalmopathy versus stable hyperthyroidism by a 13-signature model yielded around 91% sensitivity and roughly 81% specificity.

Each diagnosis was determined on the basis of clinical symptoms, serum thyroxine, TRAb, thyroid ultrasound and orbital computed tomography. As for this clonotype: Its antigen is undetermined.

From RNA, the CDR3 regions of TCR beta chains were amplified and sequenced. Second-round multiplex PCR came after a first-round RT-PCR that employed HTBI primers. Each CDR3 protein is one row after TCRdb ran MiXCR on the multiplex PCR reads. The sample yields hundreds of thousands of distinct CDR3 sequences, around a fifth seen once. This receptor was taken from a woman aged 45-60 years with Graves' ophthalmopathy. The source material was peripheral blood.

The CDR3 DNA follows: TGTGCCAGCAGCTTGGTTAGCGGGGAGCAGACCCAGTACTTC. The encoded protein is CASSLVSGEQTQYF. The genes are TRBV7-2 and TRBJ2-5; 8 nucleotides line up with TRBD2. The germline V gene encodes CDR1 SGHTA and CDR2 FQGNSA. The CDR3 consists of 14 residues. V dropped 3 bases and J dropped 6; count of bases not matched to a gene: 6. Filled out from reference TRBV7-2 and TRBJ2-5, the complete variable domain reads GAGVSQSPSNKVTEKGKDVELRCDPISGHTALYWYRQSLGQGLEFLIYFQGNSAPDKSGLPSDRFSAERTGGSVSTLTIQRTQQEDSAVYLCASSLVSGEQTQYFGPGTRLLVL.